Included here is one T cell receptor (beta chain) sequence, with context. Some clones are missing from TCRdb's copy, which holds only in-frame ones; the method was immunoSEQ multiplex PCR. The data hold about 130,000 clones, with 80% to 95% observed a single time. This entry is derived from a study of control samples from healthy donors and cancer patients. The CDR3 covers 18 residues. Trimming stripped 8 bases from V and 5 bases from J, with 31 bases between. Germline CDR1 SGDLS, CDR2 YYNGEE. Sequencing was carried out using blood. J is TRBJ2-5 and V is TRBV9, with a tentative D call TRBD2 (7 bases). The source is a man in his late teens or twenties in good health. The CDR3 protein is CASDSGGAGGGRVETQYF. Here the CDR3 DNA reads TGTGCCAGTGATTCTGGGGGGGCCGGAGGAGGTAGGGTGGAGACCCAGTACTTC. Complete variable domain (other parts from reference TRBV9 and TRBJ2-5): DSGVTQTPKHLITATGQRVTLRCSPRSGDLSVYWYQQSLDQGLQFLIQYYNGEERAKGNILERFSAQQFPDLHSELNLSSLELGDSALYFCASDSGGAGGGRVETQYFGPGTRLLVL.